The TCR beta chain under discussion was sequenced for a study of T cells in Graves' hyperthyroidism and ophthalmopathy. RNA transcripts yielded amplified TCR beta CDR3 regions. Researchers ran a first-round RT-PCR on the TCR CDR3 using the HTBI primer set. TCRdb fed the multiplex PCR reads into MiXCR, producing one record per CDR3 protein. The sample gives 500,000 or so distinct CDR3 sequences, roughly 15% of which show up once; 25% to 30% is in the top ten. Details on this clonotype: The final CDR3 position lacks the conserved phenylalanine or tryptophan, pointing to a likely read error.

The sequenced sample consisted of blood. The origin of this receptor is a woman younger than 45 with Graves' ophthalmopathy.

This chain's CDR3 is CASSLDSAAGRNEQFL. CDR3 in DNA: TGTGCCAGCAGCTTAGACTCAGCAGCGGGGAGGAATGAGCAGTTCCTC. The chain links TRBV7-2 to TRBJ2-1; TRBD2 aligns across 7 bases. V lost 1 base, J lost 7 bases, and 10 bases stayed unmatched. From germline, CDR1 is SGHTA and CDR2 FQGNSA. This CDR3 region has 16 residues.